This TCR beta chain comes out of a study of vaccination and CD4 T cells after COVID-19. With the Oncomine TCR Beta short-read assay, DNA from cultured CD4+ T cells was sequenced. TCRdb analysed the PCR reads with MiXCR anew, one entry per CDR3 protein. The sample holds approximately 15,000 distinct CDR3 sequences, approximately 56% seen once. Treatment specified: roughly 10-day PBMC culture with coronavirus spike peptide pools or control peptides (ViraFEST assay). For this clonotype: Its cognate antigen is unknown.

J was trimmed by 7 bases and V by 3 bases; bases with no gene match: 6. The germline gives CDR1 LGHNA, CDR2 YSLEER. CDR3 length: 15 residues. This TCR was recovered from a human donor who had recovered from COVID-19. V gene TRBV4-3 combines with J gene TRBJ2-1; 10 positions match TRBD2. Material for sequencing was CD4+ T cells from blood, cultured in vitro. The CDR3 reads CASSQLAGAYNEQFF. For the CDR3, the DNA is TGCGCCAGCAGCCAGCTAGCGGGAGCTTATAATGAGCAGTTCTTC.